What follows are 28 T cell receptor beta chains derived from one specimen sequenced in a study of T-cell reconstitution after alpha-beta-depleted transplantation in children. A library of TCRbeta sequences, prepared with unique molecular identifiers, was generated. TCRdb redid the calling of the PCR reads with MiXCR, one entry per CDR3 protein. This sample carries around 450,000 distinct CDR3 sequences, approximately 42% of them seen once, and the ten largest clones take around 29%. This specimen was PBMCs, taken before TCRalphabeta/CD19-depleted stem cell transplant. The source is a girl under 10 years old with aplastic anemia, due to receive a stem cell transplant.

This clonotype was seen ten or more times. The V and J genes are TRBV3-1 and TRBJ2-7; D call uncertain. The CDR3 loop spans 13 amino acids. Per the germline V gene, CDR1 is LGHDT and CDR2 is YNNKEL (reference sequence). Trimming shortened V by 1 base and J by 3 bases, and 7 bases separated the two germline ends. This CDR3 reads CASSQVGGYEQYF. The CDR3 DNA is TGTGCCAGCAGCCAAGTCGGCGGCTACGAGCAGTACTTC.

This clonotype was seen ten or more times. The chain links TRBV20-1 to TRBJ2-5; D is unclear. Germline assignment: CDR1 DFQATT and CDR2 SNEGSKA (reference sequence). The CDR3 sequence is 13 residues long. Trimming took off 1 base at V and 3 bases at J, with 9 bases between the two ends. DNA of the CDR3: TGCAGTGCTAGAGTAACGAATAAAGAGACCCAGTACTTC. Amino acids: CSARVTNKETQYF.

The chain carries TRBV20-1 and TRBJ1-2, with 9 positions matching TRBD1. CDR1 is DFQATT, CDR2 SNEGSKA, per germline (reference sequence). V trimming: 4 bases; J trimming: 3 bases; junction bases outside the gene matches: 6. The CDR3 covers 14 residues. The DNA of the CDR3 is TGCAGTGCTACTAGGGACAGGGCCCACTATGGCTACACCTTC. This translates into CSATRDRAHYGYTF.

This chain uses TRBV4-1 with TRBJ2-7; D is ambiguous. Looked up from germline, CDR1 is MGHRA and CDR2 is YSYEKL. This CDR3 has 17 amino acids. The V end lost 3 bases, the J end lost 3 bases, and 21 bases lay between the germline ends. The CDR3, as DNA: TGCGCCAGCAGCCAGGAAGAGTTGGAGATCTCGGGCTACGAGCAGTACTTC. Translated: CASSQEELEISGYEQYF.

This clonotype was seen a few times. The chain links TRBV20-1 to TRBJ2-5, with a weak D call TRBD1 (6 bases). V was cut by 5 bases and J by 1 base, with 11 bases left in between. Germline loops: CDR1 DFQATT, CDR2 SNEGSKA (reference sequence). CDR3 size: 13 residues. CDR3 region: CSAGRDTQETQYF. CDR3 bases: TGCAGTGCTGGCCGGGACACCCAAGAGACCCAGTACTTC.

This clonotype has just a few counts. DNA of the CDR3: TGTGCCAGCAGCCACGTGGTGGGGGCGTACACTGAAGCTTTCTTT. This encodes CASSHVVGAYTEAFF. The chain recombines TRBV3-1 with TRBJ1-1; maybe TRBD1 (6 bases). This CDR3 contains 15 residues. Trimming removed 3 bases at V and 3 bases at J, with 14 bases between. Germline CDR1 LGHDT, CDR2 YNNKEL (reference sequence).

This chain connects TRBV3-1 to TRBJ1-3; the D is unclear. The germline CDR1 and CDR2 sequences are LGHDT and YNNKEL (reference sequence). CDR3 length equals 16 residues. V lost 2 bases and J lost 2, with 13 bases in between. CDR3 in amino acids: CASSQSNRLTGNTIYF. For the CDR3, the DNA is TGTGCCAGCAGCCAATCAAACCGCCTAACTGGAAACACCATATATTTT. Full variable domain (outside the CDR3, taken from reference TRBV3-1 and TRBJ1-3): DTAVSQTPKYLVTQMGNDKSIKCEQNLGHDTMYWYKQDSKKFLKIMFSYNNKELIINETVPNRFSPKSPDKAHLNLHINSLELGDSAVYFCASSQSNRLTGNTIYFGEGSWLTVV.

The chain recombines TRBV5-5 with TRBJ2-1, with D tentatively TRBD1 (6 bases). V lost 1 base and J lost 5, with 10 bases in between. The CDR3 length is 14 residues. The germline CDR1 and CDR2 sequences are SGHKS and YYEKEE (reference sequence). The DNA of the CDR3 is TGTGCCAGCAGCTTGATCGACAGGAACAATGAGCAGTTCTTC. It codes for CASSLIDRNNEQFF.

This clonotype came up a few times. The CDR3 protein is CASSYPRGLAGPSSYNEQFF. The CDR3 DNA sequence: TGTGCCAGCAGTTACCCGAGGGGGCTAGCGGGACCGAGCTCCTACAATGAGCAGTTCTTC. The chain employs TRBV6-2 or TRBV6-3 and TRBJ2-1; 9 bases align to TRBD2. This CDR3 comprises 20 residues. Germline values: CDR1 MNHEY, CDR2 SVGEGT. Trimming took 2 bases from V and 0 from J; bases not matched to a gene: 14.

The V call is TRBV15, the J call TRBJ1-5; D gene uncertain. The CDR3 spans 13 residues. Germline CDR1 and CDR2: LNHNV and YYDKDF (reference sequence). Trimming removed 6 bases at V and 0 bases at J, with 6 bases between. The CDR3 loop is CATREDSNQPQHF. DNA for the CDR3: TGTGCCACCAGGGAGGATAGCAATCAGCCCCAGCATTTT.

This clonotype was observed at least ten times. V is TRBV19 and J is TRBJ2-6; D is unclear. Looked up from germline, CDR1 is LNHDA and CDR2 is SQIVND (reference sequence). This CDR3 is 16 amino acids long. The V gene lost 10 bases and the J gene lost 0 bases, with 16 bases spanning the gap. The CDR3 sequence: CATRRAVSSGANVLTF. DNA of the CDR3: TGTGCCACCCGACGGGCCGTCAGCTCTGGGGCCAACGTCCTGACTTTC.

There are many counts of this clonotype. This sequence joins TRBV20-1 and TRBJ1-2; 9 nucleotides agree with TRBD1. CDR1 DFQATT and CDR2 SNEGSKA come from the germline V gene (reference sequence). This CDR3 has 12 residues. The V and J ends lost 7 bases and 8 bases, in that order; junction bases with no gene match: 8. The CDR3 reads CSGMGQGKGYTF. In nucleotides, the CDR3 is TGCAGTGGGATGGGACAGGGTAAAGGCTACACCTTC.

This chain connects TRBV9 to TRBJ2-1; D might be TRBD1 (6 bases). The V gene's germline CDR1 is SGDLS and CDR2 YYNGEE. V lost 0 bases and J lost 4, with 8 bases in between. This CDR3 is 14 amino acids long. The CDR3 sequence: CASSVATGYNEQFF. The CDR3 DNA follows: TGTGCCAGCAGCGTAGCTACAGGGTACAATGAGCAGTTCTTC.

The chain carries TRBV5-1 and TRBJ2-3, with TRBD2 matching 9 bases. Germline assignment: CDR1 SGHRS and CDR2 YFSETQ. The CDR3 covers 15 residues. Trimming at V came to 4 bases and at J to 2 bases, leaving 5 bases not matched to a gene. The CDR3 sequence is CASSLGLAITDTQYF. The CDR3 region has the DNA TGCGCCAGCAGCCTGGGACTAGCAATCACAGATACGCAGTATTTT.

V is TRBV10-3 and J is TRBJ2-7; 8 nucleotides agree with TRBD2. Per germline, CDR1 ENHRY and CDR2 SYGVKD. The J segment lost 9 bases and the V segment lost 4 bases, leaving 11 bases of the junction unmatched. The CDR3 consists of 14 residues. In DNA, the CDR3 is TGTGCCATCAGTGTCGGGGGGGGCCCAGGATGGCAGTACTTC. It codes for CAISVGGGPGWQYF.

The J gene is TRBJ1-2, the V gene TRBV20-1; 7 nucleotides match TRBD1. Trimming cost V 1 base and J 5 bases; bases outside gene matches: 4. Germline CDR1 is DFQATT and CDR2 is SNEGSKA (reference sequence). This CDR3 comprises 13 residues. The CDR3 nucleotides are TGCAGTGCTAGAGCAGGGACAGTGTATGGCTACACCTTC. Translating it yields CSARAGTVYGYTF.

The table lists this clonotype with many counts. CDR3 DNA: TGTGCCAGCAGCTCCTCCCCGACAGGTCTTTACGAGCAGTACTTC. Amino acid sequence: CASSSSPTGLYEQYF. The J gene is TRBJ2-7, the V gene TRBV11-2, with D maybe TRBD1 (6 bases). CDR3 length: 15 residues. Germline CDR1 reads SGHAT; CDR2 reads FQNNGV. V lost 4 bases and J lost 4, with 17 bases in between.

This clonotype was observed a single time. The chain links TRBV5-1 to TRBJ2-1, with 7 bases aligning to TRBD2. The V segment lost 4 bases and the J segment 5 bases; nucleotides outside the gene matches: 6. The CDR3 runs 14 residues. Germline CDR1 reads SGHRS; CDR2 reads YFSETQ. The CDR3 loop reads CASSTASGHNEQFF. CDR3 DNA: TGCGCCAGCAGCACCGCTAGCGGTCACAATGAGCAGTTCTTC.

The chain uses TRBV3-1 and TRBJ2-2; D is perhaps TRBD2 (7 bases). Germline lookup yields CDR1 LGHDT and CDR2 YNNKEL (reference sequence). This CDR3 contains 17 residues. V lost 5 bases and J lost 3, with 19 bases in between. The CDR3 sequence: CASSFLGGGLHTGELFF. The CDR3 DNA reads TGTGCCAGCAGCTTCCTGGGGGGGGGCCTACACACCGGGGAGCTGTTTTTT.

This clonotype has only one observation. This chain links TRBV14 with TRBJ2-1; 9 bases fit TRBD2. The J segment lost 14 bases and the V segment lost 1 base, leaving 0 bases of the junction unmatched. The CDR3 has 11 residues. CDR1 is SGHDN and CDR2 is FVKESK in the germline V gene. The CDR3 DNA follows: TGTGCCAGCAGCCAAGGACTAGCGGAGTTCTTC. Translating it yields CASSQGLAEFF.

This chain links TRBV20-1 with TRBJ1-2, with TRBD1 identical over 10 bases. Germline CDR1 and CDR2: DFQATT and SNEGSKA (reference sequence). The CDR3 contains 13 residues. With V trimmed by 6 bases and J by 2 bases, 3 bases remained unmatched. CDR3 protein: CSAGQGENYGYTF. In DNA form, the CDR3 reads TGCAGTGCCGGACAGGGGGAGAACTATGGCTACACCTTC.

This clonotype was seen ten or more times. The chain carries TRBV7-2 and TRBJ2-3, with D possibly being TRBD2 (6 bases). Germline V lookup: CDR1 SGHTA, CDR2 FQGNSA. This CDR3 has 17 amino acids. V shed 1 base and J shed 2 bases, with 16 bases lying between them. The CDR3 spells CASSLGSGSTHTDTQYF. In DNA, the CDR3 is TGTGCCAGCAGCTTAGGCAGCGGGTCCACCCACACAGATACGCAGTATTTT.

The table lists this clonotype with a few counts. A much larger clone lies one base from this, so it may be a read error. V and J are TRBV29-1 and TRBJ1-2; D gene uncertain. The CDR3 is 14 amino acids. Looked up from germline, CDR1 is SQVTM and CDR2 is ANQGSEA. CDR3 amino acids: CSRREGPPNYGYTF. Written as DNA, the CDR3 is TGCTCACGACGAGAGGGCCCCCCTAACTATGGCTACACCTTC.

V and J are TRBV20-1 and TRBJ2-1, with D possibly TRBD2 on 5 matching bases. From germline, CDR1 is DFQATT and CDR2 SNEGSKA (reference sequence). V was trimmed by 6 bases and J by 2 bases, leaving 8 bases between them. The CDR3 contains 12 residues. This chain's CDR3 is CSASGAYNEQFF. The DNA of the CDR3 is TGCAGTGCATCCGGGGCCTACAATGAGCAGTTCTTC.

This clonotype was seen at least ten times. V usage is TRBV20-1 and J usage is TRBJ2-5; the D gene could be TRBD1 or TRBD2 (6 bases each). Germline CDR1 DFQATT, CDR2 SNEGSKA (reference sequence). The CDR3 covers 13 residues. Trimming shortened V by 3 bases and J by 5 bases, and 13 bases separated the two germline ends. The DNA of the CDR3 is TGCAGTGCTAGGTCCGGGGGCGGGGAGACCCAGTACTTC. Protein: CSARSGGGETQYF.

The chain couples TRBV20-1 to TRBJ2-4; D remains unclear. V lost 5 bases, J lost 0 bases, and 11 bases lay in between. The CDR3 contains 14 residues. CDR1 is DFQATT, CDR2 SNEGSKA, per germline (reference sequence). The CDR3 loop is CSALSPLAKNIQYF. The CDR3 DNA follows: TGCAGTGCTCTGTCTCCCCTAGCCAAAAACATTCAGTACTTC.

This clonotype has more than one count but fewer than ten. This chain uses TRBV2 with TRBJ2-7; TRBD2 matches 8 bases. J gave up 2 bases and V 4 bases, and 7 bases lay outside the gene matches. Per the germline V gene, CDR1 is SNHLY and CDR2 is FYNNEI. This CDR3 has 15 residues. The CDR3 reads CASSGPSGQPYEQYF. DNA of the CDR3: TGTGCCAGCAGTGGCCCTAGCGGGCAACCCTACGAGCAGTACTTC.

The chain carries TRBV20-1 and TRBJ2-1; TRBD2 matches 8 bases. V lost 1 base, J lost 2 bases, and 10 bases stayed unmatched. In germline, CDR1 is DFQATT, CDR2 SNEGSKA (reference sequence). The CDR3 totals 17 residues. The DNA for the CDR3 is TGCAGTGCTAGAGGACCCTTAGGTAGCGGGGCCTACAATGAGCAGTTCTTC. Translated, it gives CSARGPLGSGAYNEQFF.